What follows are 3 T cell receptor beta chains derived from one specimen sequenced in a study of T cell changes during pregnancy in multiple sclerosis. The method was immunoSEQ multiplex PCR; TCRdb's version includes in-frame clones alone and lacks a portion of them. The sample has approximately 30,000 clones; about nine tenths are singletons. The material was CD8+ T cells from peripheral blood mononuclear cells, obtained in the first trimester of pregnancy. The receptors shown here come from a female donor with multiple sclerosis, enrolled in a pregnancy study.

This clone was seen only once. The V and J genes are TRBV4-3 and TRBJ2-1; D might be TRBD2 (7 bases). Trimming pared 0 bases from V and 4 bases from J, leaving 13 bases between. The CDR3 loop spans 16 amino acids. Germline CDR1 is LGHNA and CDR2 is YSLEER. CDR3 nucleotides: TGCGCCAGCAGCCAAGATTGGGGAGGGGGTTACAATGAGCAGTTCTTC. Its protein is CASSQDWGGGYNEQFF.

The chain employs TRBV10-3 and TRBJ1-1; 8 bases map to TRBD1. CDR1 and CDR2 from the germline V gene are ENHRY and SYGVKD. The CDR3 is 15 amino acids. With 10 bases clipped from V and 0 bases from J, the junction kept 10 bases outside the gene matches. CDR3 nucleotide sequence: TGTGCCACTGGACAGGGACCGATAATGAACACTGAAGCTTTCTTT. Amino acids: CATGQGPIMNTEAFF.

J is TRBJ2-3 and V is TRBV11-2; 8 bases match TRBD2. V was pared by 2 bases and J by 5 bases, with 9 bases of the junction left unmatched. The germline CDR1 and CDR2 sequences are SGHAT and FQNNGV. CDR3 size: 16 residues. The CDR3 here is CASSLTVGRAKDTQYF. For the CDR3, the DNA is TGTGCCAGCAGCTTAACGGTCGGGAGGGCCAAAGATACGCAGTATTTT.